This T cell receptor (beta chain) emerged from a study of blood T cell repertoires in COVID-19. For the study at large: T cells, B-cell-depleted T cells, or PBMCs supplied cDNA or gDNA.

Germline V gives CDR1 SGHDT, CDR2 YYEEEE. V was shortened by 2 bases and J by 4 bases, with 13 bases between the two germline ends. The CDR3 has 14 residues. Authors' data handling: Amplification of reference gene primers was used by the study to estimate nucleated cell counts. Assay used: immunoSEQ multiplex PCR; TCRdb lists only in-frame clones, some missing. For V, J and clone size, that table is used; D and trimming come from the DNA. The data contain about 42,000 clones, approximately 88% of them singletons. This clonotype was sampled from a human donor in a cohort sampled during active COVID-19. The chain joins TRBV5-6 to TRBJ2-7; tentative D call: TRBD2 (5 bases). The sample consisted of peripheral blood. CDR3 DNA: TGTGCCAGCAGCTTTGGAGGAGTTGCGTACGAGCAGTACTTC. Translating it yields CASSFGGVAYEQYF.